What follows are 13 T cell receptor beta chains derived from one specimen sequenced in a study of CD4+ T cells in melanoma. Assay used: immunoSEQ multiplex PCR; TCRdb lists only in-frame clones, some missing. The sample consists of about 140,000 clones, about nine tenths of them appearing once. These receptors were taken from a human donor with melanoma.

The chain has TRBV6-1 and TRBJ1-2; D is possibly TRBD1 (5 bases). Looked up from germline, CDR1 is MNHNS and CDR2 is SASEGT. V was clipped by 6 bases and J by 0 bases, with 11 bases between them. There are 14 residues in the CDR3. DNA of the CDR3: TGTGCCAGCAGGGGGCAACAGGCTAACTATGGCTACACCTTC. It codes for CASRGQQANYGYTF.

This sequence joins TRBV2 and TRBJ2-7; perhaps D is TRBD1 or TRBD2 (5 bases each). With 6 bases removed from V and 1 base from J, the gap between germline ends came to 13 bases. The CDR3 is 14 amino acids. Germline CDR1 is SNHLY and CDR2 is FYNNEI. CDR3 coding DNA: TGTGCCAGCAGGGGTGAGGGGTTTTCCTACGAGCAGTACTTC. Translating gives CASRGEGFSYEQYF.

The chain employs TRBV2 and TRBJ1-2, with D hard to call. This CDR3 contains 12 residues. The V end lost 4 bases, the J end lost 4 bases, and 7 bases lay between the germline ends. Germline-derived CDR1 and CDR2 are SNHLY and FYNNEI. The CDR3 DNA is TGTGCCAGCAGTGGGGGAATCTATGGCTACACCTTC. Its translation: CASSGGIYGYTF.

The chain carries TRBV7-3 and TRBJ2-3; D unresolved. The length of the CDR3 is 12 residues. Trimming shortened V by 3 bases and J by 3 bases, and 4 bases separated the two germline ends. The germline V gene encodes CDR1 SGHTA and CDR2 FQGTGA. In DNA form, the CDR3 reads TGTGCCAGCAGCTTTGGAACAGATACGCAGTATTTT. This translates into CASSFGTDTQYF.

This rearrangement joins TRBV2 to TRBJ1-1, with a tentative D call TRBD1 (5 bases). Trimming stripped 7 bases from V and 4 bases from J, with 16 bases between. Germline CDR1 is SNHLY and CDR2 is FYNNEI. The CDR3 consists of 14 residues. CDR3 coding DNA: TGTGCCAGCAACACACGCGGGGGGATCACTGAAGCTTTCTTT. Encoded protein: CASNTRGGITEAFF.

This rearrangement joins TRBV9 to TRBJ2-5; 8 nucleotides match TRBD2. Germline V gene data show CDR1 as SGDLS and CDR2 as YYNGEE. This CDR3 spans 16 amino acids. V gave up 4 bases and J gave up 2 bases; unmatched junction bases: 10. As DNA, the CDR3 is TGTGCCAGCAGCCCCGGGGGGGCTAGCGGTCAAGAGACCCAGTACTTC. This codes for CASSPGGASGQETQYF.

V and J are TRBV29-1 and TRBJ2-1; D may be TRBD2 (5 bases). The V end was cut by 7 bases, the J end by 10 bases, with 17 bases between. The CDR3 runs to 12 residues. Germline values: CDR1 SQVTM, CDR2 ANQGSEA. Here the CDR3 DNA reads TGCAGCGGCAGCGGCGAGTGGGGAGAGCAGTTCTTC. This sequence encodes CSGSGEWGEQFF.

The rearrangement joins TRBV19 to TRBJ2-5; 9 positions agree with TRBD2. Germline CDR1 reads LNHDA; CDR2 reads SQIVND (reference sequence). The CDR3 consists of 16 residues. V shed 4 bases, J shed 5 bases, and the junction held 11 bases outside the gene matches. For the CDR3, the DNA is TGTGCCAGTAGTACCCTTTTGGCGGGGGGGCCGGAGACCCAGTACTTC. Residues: CASSTLLAGGPETQYF. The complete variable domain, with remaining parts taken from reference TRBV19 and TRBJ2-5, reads DGGITQSPKYLFRKEGQNVTLSCEQNLNHDAMYWYRQDPGQGLRLIYYSQIVNDFQKGDIAEGYSVSREKKESFPLTVTSAQKNPTAFYLCASSTLLAGGPETQYFGPGTRLLVL.

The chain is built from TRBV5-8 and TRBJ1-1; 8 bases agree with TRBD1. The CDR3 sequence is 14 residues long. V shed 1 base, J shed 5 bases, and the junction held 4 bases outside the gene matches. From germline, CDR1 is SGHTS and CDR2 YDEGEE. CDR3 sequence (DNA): TGTGCCAGCAGCTTGTCAGGGGGCGGGACTGAAGCTTTCTTT. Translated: CASSLSGGGTEAFF. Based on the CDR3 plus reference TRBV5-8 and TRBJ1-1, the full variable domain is EAGVTQSPTHLIKTRGQQATLRCSPISGHTSVYWYQQALGLGLQFLLWYDEGEERNRGNFPPRFSGRQFPNYSSELNVNALELEDSALYLCASSLSGGGTEAFFGQGTRLTVV.

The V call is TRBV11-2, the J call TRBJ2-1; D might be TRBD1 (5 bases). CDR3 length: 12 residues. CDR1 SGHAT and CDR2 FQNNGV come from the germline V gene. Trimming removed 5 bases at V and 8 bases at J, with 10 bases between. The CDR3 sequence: CASSRTLDEQFF. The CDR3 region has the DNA TGTGCCAGCAGCCGGACACTCGATGAGCAGTTCTTC.

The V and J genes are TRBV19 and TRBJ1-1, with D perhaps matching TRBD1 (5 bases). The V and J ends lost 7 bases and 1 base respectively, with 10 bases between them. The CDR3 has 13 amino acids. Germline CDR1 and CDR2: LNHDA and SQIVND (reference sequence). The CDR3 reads CASNLGGNTEAFF. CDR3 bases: TGTGCCAGTAACCTCGGGGGGAACACTGAAGCTTTCTTT.

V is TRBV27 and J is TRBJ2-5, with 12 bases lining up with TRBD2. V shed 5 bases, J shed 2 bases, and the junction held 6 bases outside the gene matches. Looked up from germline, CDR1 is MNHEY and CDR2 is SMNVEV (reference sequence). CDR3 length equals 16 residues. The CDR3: CASSSRLAGAQETQYF. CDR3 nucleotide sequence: TGTGCCAGCAGTAGCAGACTAGCGGGGGCACAAGAGACCCAGTACTTC.

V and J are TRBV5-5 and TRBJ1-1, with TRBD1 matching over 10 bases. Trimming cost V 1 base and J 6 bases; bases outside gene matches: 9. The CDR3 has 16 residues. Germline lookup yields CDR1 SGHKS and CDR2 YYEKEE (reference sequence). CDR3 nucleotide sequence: TGTGCCAGCAGCTTGCCTCCGGGACAGGGGACCCCTGAAGCTTTCTTT. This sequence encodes CASSLPPGQGTPEAFF.